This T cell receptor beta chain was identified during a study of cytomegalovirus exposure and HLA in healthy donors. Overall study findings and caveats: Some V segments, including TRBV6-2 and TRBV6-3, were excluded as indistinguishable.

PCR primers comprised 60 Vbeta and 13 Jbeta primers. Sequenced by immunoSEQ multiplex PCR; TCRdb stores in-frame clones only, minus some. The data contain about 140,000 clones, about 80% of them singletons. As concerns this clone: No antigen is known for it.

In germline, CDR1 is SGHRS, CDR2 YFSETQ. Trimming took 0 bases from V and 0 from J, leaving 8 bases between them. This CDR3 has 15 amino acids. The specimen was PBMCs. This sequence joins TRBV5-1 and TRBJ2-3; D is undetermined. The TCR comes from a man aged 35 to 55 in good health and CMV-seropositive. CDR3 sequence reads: CASSLAQTSTDTQYF. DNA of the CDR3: TGCGCCAGCAGCTTGGCCCAGACTAGCACAGATACGCAGTATTTT.